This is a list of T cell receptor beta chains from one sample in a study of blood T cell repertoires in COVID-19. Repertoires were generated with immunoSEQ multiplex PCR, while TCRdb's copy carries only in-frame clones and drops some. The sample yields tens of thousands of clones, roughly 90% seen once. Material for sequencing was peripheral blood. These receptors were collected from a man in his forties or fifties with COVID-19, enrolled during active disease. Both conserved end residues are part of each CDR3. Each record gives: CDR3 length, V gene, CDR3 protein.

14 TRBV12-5 CASGLSLASTEAFF
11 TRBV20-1 CSATPGREQYF
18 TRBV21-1 CASSKALSGDRDESEAFF
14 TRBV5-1 CASSTTDRANTIYF
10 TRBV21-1 CASSNFGQYF
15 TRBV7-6 CASSPRVSGLETQYF
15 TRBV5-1 CASTVRDRGGGEQYF
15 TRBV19 CASSIRGSMNTEAFF
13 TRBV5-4 CASSIRGGETQYF
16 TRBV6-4 CASSPRGSGGTGELFF
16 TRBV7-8 CASSSIGQRANTEAFF
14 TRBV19 CASSMEDRGTEAFF
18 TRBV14 CASSYMTSGGENTGELFF
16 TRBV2 CASSSQGASSNQPQHF
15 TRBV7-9 CASSPGGAVTGELFF
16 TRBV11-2 CASSPGGAYEAMRYTF
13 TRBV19 CASSMGQTGELFF
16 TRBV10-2 CASSRTPTGTNSPLHF
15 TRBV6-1 CASSENRGTSGELFF
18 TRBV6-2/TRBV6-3 CASSYYRQGAQWDYGYTF
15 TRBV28 CASSLGDRVDYGYTF
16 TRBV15 CATSRDLWTGNTEAFF
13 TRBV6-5 CASIQQGGTEAFF
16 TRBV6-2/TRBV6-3 CASSYYQRGGADTQYF
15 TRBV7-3 CASSPRDSSNQPQHF
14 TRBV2 CASSAEGAGSPLHF
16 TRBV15 CATSRGDRGGTDTQYF
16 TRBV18 CASSPKGVKGNYGYTF
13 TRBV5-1 CASSLHRNTEAFF
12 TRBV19 CASTKGASGYTF
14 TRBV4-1 CASSQDRGRKKLFF
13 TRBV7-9 CASSAPQNYGYTF
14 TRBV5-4 CASSPGQFNYGYTF
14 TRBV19 CASSIIPPYNEQFF
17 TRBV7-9 CASSPWSGGAGTDTQYF
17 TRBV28 CASSSPGTGVGANVLTF
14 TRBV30 CAWRMKDRPYGYTF
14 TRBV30 CALEVAGSTDTQYF
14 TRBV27 CASSFGTGNQPQHF
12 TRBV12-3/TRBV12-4 CARPTESGELFF
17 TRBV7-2 CASSQNRGLISGNTIYF
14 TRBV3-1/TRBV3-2 CASRLYGEGTEAFF
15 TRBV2 CASSVWQYSNQPQHF
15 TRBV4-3 CASSQDRGFSYGYTF
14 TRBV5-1 CASSYMTGGFEAFF
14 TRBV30 CAWAPGHPTGELFF
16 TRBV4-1 CASSLTGAFSYNEQFF
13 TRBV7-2 CASSLAQNYGYTF
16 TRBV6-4 CASSETAGVNTDTQYF